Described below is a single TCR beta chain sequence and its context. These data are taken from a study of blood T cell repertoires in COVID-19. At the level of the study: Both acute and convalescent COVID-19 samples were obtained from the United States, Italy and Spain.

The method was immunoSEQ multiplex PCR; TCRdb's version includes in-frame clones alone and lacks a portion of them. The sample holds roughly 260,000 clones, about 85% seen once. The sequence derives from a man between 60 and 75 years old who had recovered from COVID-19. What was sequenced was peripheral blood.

In nucleotides, the CDR3 is TGCGCCAGCAGCTTGTGGGAGGTATCCTACGAGCAGTACTTC. This codes for CASSLWEVSYEQYF. The chain is built from TRBV5-1 and TRBJ2-7; D might be TRBD2 (6 bases). Trimming left V 1 base short and J 1 base short, with 9 bases between. Looked up from germline, CDR1 is SGHRS and CDR2 is YFSETQ. The CDR3 loop spans 14 amino acids.